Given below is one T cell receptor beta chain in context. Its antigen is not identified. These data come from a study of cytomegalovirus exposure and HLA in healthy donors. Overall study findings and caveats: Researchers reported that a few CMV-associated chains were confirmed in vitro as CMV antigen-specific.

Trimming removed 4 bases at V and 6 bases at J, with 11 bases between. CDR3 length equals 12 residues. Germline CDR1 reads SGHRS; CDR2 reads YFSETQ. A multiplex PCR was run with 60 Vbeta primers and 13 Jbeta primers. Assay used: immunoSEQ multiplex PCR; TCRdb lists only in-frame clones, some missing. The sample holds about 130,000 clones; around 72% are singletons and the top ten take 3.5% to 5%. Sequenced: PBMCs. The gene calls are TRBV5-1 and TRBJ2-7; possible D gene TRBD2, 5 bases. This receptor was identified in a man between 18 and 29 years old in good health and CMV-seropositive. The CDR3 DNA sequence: TGCGCCAGCAGCCCCGGGATTCGCGAGCAGTACTTC. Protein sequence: CASSPGIREQYF.